The sequence of this T cell receptor (beta chain) was determined in a study of cytomegalovirus exposure and HLA in healthy donors. Study-wide background: There were about 85 million unique TCRs (from HLA-typed donors) in an early data release.

60 Vbeta and 13 Jbeta primers were used in PCR. In the authors' methods: Later, an analysis found about 77 million unique TCR beta chains, and about 10 million of these were shared. The table came from immunoSEQ multiplex PCR; TCRdb's copy has only in-frame clones and leaves some out. Clonal size and the V and J genes are those of that table, whereas D and trimming came from the DNA. The sample has tens of thousands of clones, almost 85% seen once; the top ten hold about 2%. Of note for this clone: Its cognate antigen is unknown.

From germline, CDR1 is SGHTA and CDR2 FQGTGA. V was pared by 5 bases and J by 6 bases, with 6 bases between. The CDR3 has 11 amino acids. Study-wide results and caveats: The study reported that TCR beta sequences accurately predicted HLA-A and HLA-B alleles in most subjects.

The chain joins TRBV7-3 to TRBJ2-3, with a tentative D call TRBD2 (6 bases). The sequence was obtained from a man between 18 and 35 years old in good health and CMV-seronegative. Input material: PBMCs. The DNA for the CDR3 is TGTGCCAGCAGCGCGGGGGATACGCAGTATTTT. Protein sequence: CASSAGDTQYF.